This passage covers 32 T cell receptor beta chains from one sample sequenced in a study of T-cell reconstitution after alpha-beta-depleted transplantation in children. Unique molecular identifiers were incorporated when the TCRbeta library was constructed. TCRdb itself ran the PCR reads through MiXCR, one entry per CDR3 protein. The repertoire holds 480,000 or so distinct CDR3 sequences, about 10% seen once, with 2% in the top ten. The sequencing here drew on PBMCs, taken before TCRalphabeta/CD19-depleted stem cell transplant. All receptors come from a child aged 2 to 10 with inherited bone marrow failure, due to receive a stem cell transplant.

As to this clonotype: Possible read error: a much larger clone is one base away. The chain is built from TRBV12-3 or TRBV12-4 and TRBJ2-7; D is undetermined. The CDR3 has 11 amino acids. CDR3 region: CAGSVWYEQYF. The CDR3 DNA reads as TGTGCCGGCAGTGTCTGGTACGAGCAGTACTTC.

The rearrangement links TRBV6-1 to TRBJ2-3, with 16 bases lining up with TRBD2. Germline values: CDR1 MNHNS, CDR2 SASEGT. The V and J ends lost 5 bases and 5 bases, in that order; junction bases with no gene match: 7. This CDR3 is 17 amino acids long. The CDR3 reads CASSRGLAGGPLDTQYF. CDR3 nucleotide sequence: TGTGCCAGCAGTAGGGGACTAGCGGGAGGGCCATTAGATACGCAGTATTTT.

V usage is TRBV6-5 and J usage is TRBJ2-5; D perhaps matches TRBD1 (5 bases). The CDR3 has 15 amino acids. Trimming pared 0 bases from V and 3 bases from J, leaving 11 bases between. Germline CDR1 and CDR2: MNHEY and SVGAGI. CDR3 coding DNA: TGTGCCAGCAGTTACTCGAGGTCCAGGGAAGAGACCCAGTACTTC. Its translation is CASSYSRSREETQYF.

The sample holds many counts of this clonotype. V usage is TRBV29-1 and J usage is TRBJ2-2; 9 bases line up with TRBD1. The CDR3 is 14 residues long. Per the germline V gene, CDR1 is SQVTM and CDR2 is ANQGSEA. J lost 4 bases, V lost 5 bases, and 5 bases had no gene match. CDR3 protein: CSVTPDRGTGELFF. CDR3 nucleotide sequence: TGCAGCGTTACCCCGGACAGGGGCACCGGGGAGCTGTTTTTT.

This clonotype was detected ten times or more. This rearrangement joins TRBV27 to TRBJ2-7; D is possibly TRBD1 (6 bases). The CDR3 runs to 12 residues. Trimming took 6 bases from V and 3 from J, leaving 9 bases between them. Germline V lookup: CDR1 MNHEY, CDR2 SMNVEV (reference sequence). The CDR3 is CASRGRGYEQYF. DNA of the CDR3: TGTGCCAGCAGGGGCAGGGGCTACGAGCAGTACTTC.

This clonotype was counted at least ten times. V is TRBV20-1 and J is TRBJ2-1; 7 bases are shared with TRBD2. CDR3 size: 10 residues. J lost 14 bases, V lost 3 bases, and 4 bases had no gene match. Germline V gene sequence: CDR1 DFQATT, CDR2 SNEGSKA (reference sequence). CDR3 residues: CSASYTSEFF. The DNA of the CDR3 is TGCAGTGCTAGTTATACTAGCGAGTTCTTC.

This clonotype was seen only a few times. V gene TRBV4-3 combines with J gene TRBJ2-7, with 7 positions matching TRBD2. The CDR3 has 15 amino acids. The V segment lost 1 base and the J segment 4 bases; nucleotides outside the gene matches: 7. Germline CDR1 is LGHNA and CDR2 is YSLEER. The CDR3 DNA is TGCGCCAGCAGCCAAGTGCCAGCGGGAATATACGAGCAGTACTTC. Protein product: CASSQVPAGIYEQYF.

In this sample, this clonotype turned up many times. This sequence joins TRBV11-1 and TRBJ2-7; D is undetermined. This CDR3 is 19 amino acids long. V lost 5 bases to trimming and J lost 4 bases, with 30 bases between them. CDR1 and CDR2 (germline): SGHAT, FQDESV (reference sequence). CDR3: CASSLRPVGVPTTLYEQYF. The CDR3 DNA reads as TGTGCCAGCAGCCTAAGACCGGTGGGCGTCCCCACTACGTTGTACGAGCAGTACTTC.

Ten or more counts support this clonotype. This rearrangement joins TRBV15 to TRBJ1-1; D gene unclear. The germline V and J ends were trimmed by 1 base and 1 base, with 4 bases remaining between them. CDR3 size: 13 residues. Per germline, CDR1 LNHNV and CDR2 YYDKDF (reference sequence). As DNA, the CDR3 is TGTGCCACCAGCAGAGTTGGGAACACTGAAGCTTTCTTT. Translated, it gives CATSRVGNTEAFF.

This clonotype was detected only a few times. The chain has TRBV7-7 and TRBJ2-5; D unresolved. This CDR3 has 15 residues. The germline V gene has CDR1 SSHAT and CDR2 FNYEAQ (reference sequence). V was clipped by 1 base and J by 1 base, with 10 bases between them. The CDR3 region has the DNA TGTGCCAGCAGCTTAGGGGGAACGATCCAAGAGACCCAGTACTTC. Protein product: CASSLGGTIQETQYF. The variable domain in full, with the rest retrieved from reference TRBV7-7 and TRBJ2-5, is GAGVSQSPRYKVTKRGQDVTLRCDPISSHATLYWYQQALGQGPEFLTYFNYEAQPDKSGLPSDRFSAERPEGSISTLTIQRTEQRDSAMYRCASSLGGTIQETQYFGPGTRLLVL.

This clonotype was counted a few times. The chain employs TRBV12-3 or TRBV12-4 and TRBJ2-7; tentative D call: TRBD1 (5 bases). V was trimmed by 3 bases and J by 3 bases, leaving 12 bases between them. CDR3 length: 14 residues. The CDR3 nucleotides read TGTGCCAGCAGTTTTGCAGGGAATATCTACGAGCAGTACTTC. Encoded protein: CASSFAGNIYEQYF.

The chain links TRBV9 to TRBJ2-3, with 15 bases aligning to TRBD2. The CDR3 sequence is 17 residues long. Germline CDR1 and CDR2: SGDLS and YYNGEE. V lost 2 bases to trimming and J lost 0 bases; unmatched junction nucleotides: 1. Here the CDR3 reads CASSVGLAGGSTDTQYF. In DNA, the CDR3 is TGTGCCAGCAGCGTCGGACTAGCGGGAGGGAGCACAGATACGCAGTATTTT. Full variable domain (remainder filled in from reference TRBV9 and TRBJ2-3): DSGVTQTPKHLITATGQRVTLRCSPRSGDLSVYWYQQSLDQGLQFLIQYYNGEERAKGNILERFSAQQFPDLHSELNLSSLELGDSALYFCASSVGLAGGSTDTQYFGPGTRLTVL.

This clonotype was recorded a few times. The chain has TRBV19 and TRBJ2-1, with 7 bases matching TRBD2. Germline V gives CDR1 LNHDA, CDR2 SQIVND (reference sequence). This CDR3 comprises 17 residues. Germline trimming cut 7 bases from V and 5 bases from J; bases unmatched to any gene: 17. The CDR3 sequence: CASTTRSAGEGHNEQFF. The CDR3 nucleotides read TGTGCCAGTACTACGCGGTCGGCGGGAGAAGGGCACAATGAGCAGTTCTTC.

The V call is TRBV5-6, the J call TRBJ1-2; D is unclear. This CDR3 has 14 amino acids. Germline V lookup: CDR1 SGHDT, CDR2 YYEEEE. With 1 base removed from V and 4 bases from J, the gap between germline ends came to 11 bases. CDR3 loop: CASSLSQTFYGYTF. The CDR3 DNA reads as TGTGCCAGCAGCTTGTCTCAGACGTTCTATGGCTACACCTTC.

About this clonotype: A much larger clone differs by one base, so this may be a read error. J is TRBJ2-7 and V is TRBV6-4, with TRBD2 matching 9 bases. Germline lookup yields CDR1 MRHNA and CDR2 SNTAGT. The trim removed 4 bases at V and 4 bases at J, leaving 17 bases unmatched. CDR3 length: 18 residues. CDR3 in DNA: TGTGCCAGCAGTGCTCGTCCCCCGGCTAGCGGGAAGGTATACGAGCAGTACTTC. Protein: CASSARPPASGKVYEQYF.

This clonotype occurred many times. The chain recombines TRBV20-1 with TRBJ2-7; a weak D match, TRBD1 (6 bases). Germline V lookup: CDR1 DFQATT, CDR2 SNEGSKA (reference sequence). The CDR3 covers 17 residues. Trimming shortened V by 3 bases and J by 4 bases, and 25 bases separated the two germline ends. The CDR3 region has the DNA TGCAGTGCTAGGGGCGGGCTAGCAAGGGGGAGCCATTACGAGCAGTACTTC. As protein: CSARGGLARGSHYEQYF.

This clonotype was counted at least ten times. This rearrangement joins TRBV29-1 to TRBJ1-1; D is ambiguous. CDR1 is SQVTM, CDR2 ANQGSEA, per germline. CDR3 length: 11 residues. The germline V and J ends were trimmed by 6 bases and 0 bases, with 5 bases remaining between them. Here the CDR3 reads CSVRVNTEAFF. Here the CDR3 DNA reads TGCAGCGTACGGGTGAACACTGAAGCTTTCTTT.

The V gene is TRBV5-1, the J gene TRBJ2-1; 10 bases are shared with TRBD2. With 2 bases clipped from V and 2 bases from J, the junction kept 4 bases outside the gene matches. The CDR3 consists of 16 residues. Looked up from germline, CDR1 is SGHRS and CDR2 is YFSETQ. DNA of the CDR3: TGCGCCAGCAGCTTCTCGGGACTAGCGCCCTACAATGAGCAGTTCTTC. Amino acids: CASSFSGLAPYNEQFF.

This chain connects TRBV9 to TRBJ2-2, with D uncertain. The germline gives CDR1 SGDLS, CDR2 YYNGEE. The CDR3 sequence is 16 residues long. The V end was cut by 4 bases, the J end by 0 bases, with 13 bases between. The CDR3 region is CASSPRVLTNTGELFF. As DNA, the CDR3 is TGTGCCAGCAGCCCCCGGGTACTCACGAACACCGGGGAGCTGTTTTTT.

This clonotype was found many times. The V gene is TRBV10-3, the J gene TRBJ2-7; D might be TRBD1 (6 bases). Germline assignment: CDR1 ENHRY and CDR2 SYGVKD. CDR3 length: 13 amino acids. V lost 10 bases, J lost 4 bases, and 17 bases lay in between. The DNA of the CDR3 is TGTGCCACCAGCCAGGGCCAGGGGTACGAGCAGTACTTC. It yields the protein CATSQGQGYEQYF.

This clonotype was picked up many times. The chain couples TRBV2 to TRBJ2-2, with D possibly TRBD2 on 5 matching bases. Germline CDR1 and CDR2: SNHLY and FYNNEI. Trimming stripped 8 bases from V and 3 bases from J, with 10 bases between. The CDR3 has 13 amino acids. CDR3 region: CASGRVHTGELFF. The DNA of the CDR3 is TGTGCCAGCGGGAGAGTTCACACCGGGGAGCTGTTTTTT. The full variable domain, its missing parts supplied by reference TRBV2 and TRBJ2-2, is EPEVTQTPSHQVTQMGQEVILRCVPISNHLYFYWYRQILGQKVEFLVSFYNNEISEKSEIFDDQFSVERPDGSNFTLKIRSTKLEDSAMYFCASGRVHTGELFFGEGSRLTVL.

In this sample, this clonotype turned up many times. The J gene is TRBJ2-3, the V gene TRBV20-1; D is unclear. V was pared by 0 bases and J by 8 bases, with 15 bases between. Per germline, CDR1 DFQATT and CDR2 SNEGSKA (reference sequence). The CDR3 has 14 amino acids. CDR3 sequence reads: CSARDGPSLGTQYF. CDR3 nucleotide sequence: TGCAGTGCTAGAGATGGACCTAGTCTCGGTACGCAGTATTTT.

This clonotype came up many times. J is TRBJ2-2 and V is TRBV27, with no clear D. V lost 2 bases and J 4 bases, leaving 11 bases between the germline ends. Germline-derived CDR1 and CDR2 are MNHEY and SMNVEV (reference sequence). The CDR3 extends over 15 amino acids. The CDR3 region is CASSLGSVGTGELFF. CDR3 nucleotide sequence: TGTGCCAGCAGTTTAGGATCAGTCGGCACCGGGGAGCTGTTTTTT.

In its sample, this clonotype was seen many times. CDR3: CASSQLRQGGETQYF. CDR3 sequence (DNA): TGCGCCAGCAGCCAACTTCGACAGGGGGGAGAGACCCAGTACTTC. The rearrangement joins TRBV5-1 to TRBJ2-5; 9 bases match TRBD1. The germline V gene encodes CDR1 SGHRS and CDR2 YFSETQ. The CDR3 covers 15 residues. V shed 4 bases, J shed 4 bases, and the junction held 8 bases outside the gene matches.

This clonotype was counted ten times or more. This chain links TRBV12-3 or TRBV12-4 with TRBJ1-6; D is ambiguous. Between the trimmed V and J ends, which lost 6 bases and 11 bases, there was a span of 8 bases. The CDR3 length is 11 residues. The CDR3 is CASSRGPPLHF. The CDR3 DNA reads TGTGCCAGCAGCCGCGGGCCACCCCTCCACTTT.

The J gene is TRBJ2-7, the V gene TRBV27; tentatively, D is TRBD1 or TRBD2 (5 bases each). This CDR3 contains 13 residues. CDR1 MNHEY and CDR2 SMNVEV come from the germline V gene (reference sequence). V was shortened by 3 bases and J by 6 bases, with 12 bases between the two germline ends. CDR3 nucleotide sequence: TGTGCCAGCAGTTTTGGGGTGGGGACCGAGCAGTACTTC. This gives the protein CASSFGVGTEQYF.

V and J are TRBV7-9 and TRBJ2-7, with TRBD2 identical over 11 bases. The CDR3 runs 15 residues. The ends lost 1 base at V and 6 bases at J; junction bases unmatched: 5. Germline-derived CDR1 and CDR2 are SEHNR and FQNEAQ (reference sequence). This CDR3 reads CASSLVAGGQSEQYF. The CDR3 DNA reads as TGTGCCAGCAGCTTAGTAGCGGGAGGGCAGAGCGAGCAGTACTTC.

This clonotype was seen repeatedly, ten times or more. V usage is TRBV20-1 and J usage is TRBJ2-1; 12 nucleotides line up with TRBD2. V lost 5 bases, J lost 5 bases, and 7 bases stayed unmatched. The germline gives CDR1 DFQATT, CDR2 SNEGSKA (reference sequence). The CDR3 runs 15 residues. The CDR3 sequence: CSAFQTSGSNNEQFF. For the CDR3, the DNA is TGCAGTGCTTTCCAGACTAGCGGGAGTAACAATGAGCAGTTCTTC.

The sample holds many counts of this clonotype. The rearrangement links TRBV4-3 to TRBJ2-7; 13 positions match TRBD2. This CDR3 region has 19 residues. CDR1 is LGHNA and CDR2 is YSLEER in the germline V gene. Trimming cost V 0 bases and J 5 bases; bases outside gene matches: 13. CDR3: CASSQDPLLAGGPGNEQYF. The CDR3 DNA is TGCGCCAGCAGCCAAGATCCCCTACTAGCGGGAGGGCCTGGGAACGAGCAGTACTTC.

This clonotype was seen repeatedly, ten times or more. V gene TRBV6-1 combines with J gene TRBJ1-6; D uncertain. V was clipped by 6 bases and J by 6 bases, with 15 bases between them. Germline lookup yields CDR1 MNHNS and CDR2 SASEGT. The CDR3 totals 15 residues. CDR3 in amino acids: CASSQDPLVNSPLHF. The CDR3 DNA sequence: TGTGCCAGCAGCCAGGACCCCCTCGTTAATTCACCCCTCCACTTT.

This clonotype occurred many times. CDR3 coding DNA: TGTGCCACCAGCAGAGACAGATATGAAGCTTTCTTT. Translation: CATSRDRYEAFF. The chain recombines TRBV15 with TRBJ1-1; no clear D. Trimming pared 0 bases from V and 7 bases from J, leaving 6 bases between. Per germline, CDR1 LNHNV and CDR2 YYDKDF (reference sequence). The CDR3 length is 12 residues.

This clonotype was detected ten times or more. The chain is built from TRBV4-1 and TRBJ2-7; 15 nucleotides align to TRBD2. The length of the CDR3 is 15 residues. Per the germline V gene, CDR1 is MGHRA and CDR2 is YSYEKL. Trimming at V came to 4 bases and at J to 6 bases, leaving 4 bases not matched to a gene. DNA of the CDR3: TGCGCCAGCAGCCCCGGACTAGCGGGAGGGATCGAGCAGTACTTC. Its translation: CASSPGLAGGIEQYF.